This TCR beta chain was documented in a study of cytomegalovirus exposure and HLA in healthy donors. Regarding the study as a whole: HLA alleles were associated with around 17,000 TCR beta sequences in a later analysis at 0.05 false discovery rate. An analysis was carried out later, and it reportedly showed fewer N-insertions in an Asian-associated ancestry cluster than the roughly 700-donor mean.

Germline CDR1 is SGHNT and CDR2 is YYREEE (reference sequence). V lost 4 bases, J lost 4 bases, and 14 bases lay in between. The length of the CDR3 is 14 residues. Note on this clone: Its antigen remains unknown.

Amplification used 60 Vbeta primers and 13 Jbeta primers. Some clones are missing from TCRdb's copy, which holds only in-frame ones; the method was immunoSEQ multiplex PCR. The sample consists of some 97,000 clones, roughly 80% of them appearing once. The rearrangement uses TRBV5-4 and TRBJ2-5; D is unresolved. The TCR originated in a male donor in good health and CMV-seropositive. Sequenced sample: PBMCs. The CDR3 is CASSAVRGGETQYF. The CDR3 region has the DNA TGTGCCAGCAGCGCTGTACGCGGTGGAGAGACCCAGTACTTC.